This T cell receptor (beta chain) was recorded in a study of shared clonotypes between healthy human individuals. The ends were cut back, 1 base at V and 8 bases at J, with 10 bases in the middle. This CDR3 spans 13 amino acids. Germline V gives CDR1 SGHNT, CDR2 YYREEE (reference sequence). Sequenced by immunoSEQ multiplex PCR; TCRdb stores in-frame clones only, minus some. This sample yields approximately 1,500,000 clones, of which roughly 96% are seen a single time; about 1.2% belongs to the top ten. The sequence came from a man aged 25 to 40 in good health. J is TRBJ2-1 and V is TRBV5-4, with D maybe TRBD1 (6 bases). What was sequenced was naive CD4+ T cells sorted from blood. Subset here: CD45RA+ positively selected. CDR3 in DNA: TGTGCCAGCAGCTTGACCAGGGGCGATGAGCAGTTCTTC. Translated: CASSLTRGDEQFF. Full variable domain (remainder filled in from reference TRBV5-4 and TRBJ2-1): ETGVTQSPTHLIKTRGQQVTLRCSSQSGHNTVSWYQQALGQGPQFIFQYYREEENGRGNFPPRFSGLQFPNYSSELNVNALELDDSALYLCASSLTRGDEQFFGPGTRLTVL.